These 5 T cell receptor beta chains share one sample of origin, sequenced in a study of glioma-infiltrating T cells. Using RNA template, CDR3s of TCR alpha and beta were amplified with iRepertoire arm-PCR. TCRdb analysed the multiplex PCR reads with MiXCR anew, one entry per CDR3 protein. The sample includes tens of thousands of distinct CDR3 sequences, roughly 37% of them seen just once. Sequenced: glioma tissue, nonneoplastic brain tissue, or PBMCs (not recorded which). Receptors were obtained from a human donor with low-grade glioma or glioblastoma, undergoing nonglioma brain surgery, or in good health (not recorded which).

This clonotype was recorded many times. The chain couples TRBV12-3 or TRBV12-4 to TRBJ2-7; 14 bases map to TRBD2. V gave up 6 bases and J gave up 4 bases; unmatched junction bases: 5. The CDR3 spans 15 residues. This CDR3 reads CASRPGTSGRYEQYF. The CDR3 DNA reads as TGTGCCAGCAGACCCGGGACTAGCGGGAGATACGAGCAGTACTTC.

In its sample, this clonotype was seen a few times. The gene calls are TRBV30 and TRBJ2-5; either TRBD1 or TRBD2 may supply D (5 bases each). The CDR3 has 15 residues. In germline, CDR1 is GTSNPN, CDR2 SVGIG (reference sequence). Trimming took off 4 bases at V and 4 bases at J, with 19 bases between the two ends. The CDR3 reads CAWTRDLLGGETQYF. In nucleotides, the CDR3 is TGTGCCTGGACCAGGGACCTACTCGGTGGAGAGACCCAGTACTTC.

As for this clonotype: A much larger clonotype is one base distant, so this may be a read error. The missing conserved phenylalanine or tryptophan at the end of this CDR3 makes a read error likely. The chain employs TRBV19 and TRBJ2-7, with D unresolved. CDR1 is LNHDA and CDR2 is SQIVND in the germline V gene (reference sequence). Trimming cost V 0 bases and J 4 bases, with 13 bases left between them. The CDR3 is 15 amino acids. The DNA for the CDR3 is TGTGCCAGTAGTATAGACTGGGGTCGGTTGTACGAGCAGTACCTC. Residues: CASSIDWGRLYEQYL.

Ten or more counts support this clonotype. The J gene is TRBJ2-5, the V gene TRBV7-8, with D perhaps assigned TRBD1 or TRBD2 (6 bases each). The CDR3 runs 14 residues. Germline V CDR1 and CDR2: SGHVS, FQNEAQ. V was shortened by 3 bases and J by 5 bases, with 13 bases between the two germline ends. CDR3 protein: CASSLLQGLETQYF. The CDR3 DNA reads TGTGCCAGCAGCTTGTTACAGGGACTGGAGACCCAGTACTTC.

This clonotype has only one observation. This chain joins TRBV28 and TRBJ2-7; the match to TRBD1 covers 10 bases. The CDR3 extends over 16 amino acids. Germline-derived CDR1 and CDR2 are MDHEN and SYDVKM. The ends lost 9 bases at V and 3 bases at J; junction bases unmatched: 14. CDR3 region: CASRMIGTGVYYEQYF. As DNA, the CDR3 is TGTGCCAGTAGGATGATAGGGACAGGGGTTTACTACGAGCAGTACTTC.